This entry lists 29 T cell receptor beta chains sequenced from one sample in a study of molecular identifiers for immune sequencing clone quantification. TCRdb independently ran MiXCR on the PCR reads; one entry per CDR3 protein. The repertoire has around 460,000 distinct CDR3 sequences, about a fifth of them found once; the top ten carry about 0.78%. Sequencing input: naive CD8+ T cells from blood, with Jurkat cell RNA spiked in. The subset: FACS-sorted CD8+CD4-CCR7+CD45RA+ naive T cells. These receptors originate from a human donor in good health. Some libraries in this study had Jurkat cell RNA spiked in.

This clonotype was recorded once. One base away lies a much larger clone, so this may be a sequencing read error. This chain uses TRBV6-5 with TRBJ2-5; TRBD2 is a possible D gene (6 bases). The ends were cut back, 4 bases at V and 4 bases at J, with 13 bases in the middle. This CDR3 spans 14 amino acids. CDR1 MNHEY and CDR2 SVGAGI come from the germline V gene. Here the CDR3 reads CASSSVSGVETQYF. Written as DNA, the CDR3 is TGTGCCAGCAGTTCTGTCTCGGGAGTAGAGACCCAGTACTTC.

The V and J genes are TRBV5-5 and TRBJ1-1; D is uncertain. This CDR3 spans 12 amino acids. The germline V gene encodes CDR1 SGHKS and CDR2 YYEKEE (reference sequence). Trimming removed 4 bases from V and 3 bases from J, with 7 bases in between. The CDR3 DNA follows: TGTGCCAGCAGCGGCATCCACACTGAAGCTTTCTTT. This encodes CASSGIHTEAFF. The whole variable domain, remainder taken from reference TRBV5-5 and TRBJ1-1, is DAGVTQSPTHLIKTRGQQVTLRCSPISGHKSVSWYQQVLGQGPQFIFQYYEKEERGRGNFPDRFSARQFPNYSSELNVNALLLGDSALYLCASSGIHTEAFFGQGTRLTVV.

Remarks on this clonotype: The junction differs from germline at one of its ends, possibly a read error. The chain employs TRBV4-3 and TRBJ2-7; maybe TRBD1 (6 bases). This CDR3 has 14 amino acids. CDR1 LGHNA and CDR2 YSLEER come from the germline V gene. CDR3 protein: CARSQDFTGYEQYF. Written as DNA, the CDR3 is TGCGCCAGAAGCCAAGATTTCACAGGGTACGAGCAGTACTTC.

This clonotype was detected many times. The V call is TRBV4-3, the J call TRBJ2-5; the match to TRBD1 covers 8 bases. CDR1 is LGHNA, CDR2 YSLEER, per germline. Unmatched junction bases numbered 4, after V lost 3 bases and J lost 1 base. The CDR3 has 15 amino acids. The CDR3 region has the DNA TGCGCCAGCAGCCAGGCGACAGGGGTCCAAGAGACCCAGTACTTC. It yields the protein CASSQATGVQETQYF.

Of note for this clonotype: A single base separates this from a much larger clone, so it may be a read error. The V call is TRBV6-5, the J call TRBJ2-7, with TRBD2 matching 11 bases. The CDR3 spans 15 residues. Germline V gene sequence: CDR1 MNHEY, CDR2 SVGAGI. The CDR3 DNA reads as TGTGCCAGCGGTTACTCGACTAGCGGGGTTTACGAGCAGTACTTC. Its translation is CASGYSTSGVYEQYF.

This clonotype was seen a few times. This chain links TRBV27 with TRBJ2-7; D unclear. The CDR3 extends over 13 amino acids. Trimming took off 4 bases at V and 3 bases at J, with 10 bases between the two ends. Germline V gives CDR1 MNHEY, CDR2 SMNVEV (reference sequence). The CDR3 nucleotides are TGTGCCAGCAGTTACCGGGCGGACTACGAGCAGTACTTC. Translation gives CASSYRADYEQYF.

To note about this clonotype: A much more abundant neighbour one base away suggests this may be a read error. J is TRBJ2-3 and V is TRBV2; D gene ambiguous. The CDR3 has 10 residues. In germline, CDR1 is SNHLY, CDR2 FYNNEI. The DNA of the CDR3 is TGTGCCAGCATTCAAGATGCGCAGTATTTT. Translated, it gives CASIQDAQYF.

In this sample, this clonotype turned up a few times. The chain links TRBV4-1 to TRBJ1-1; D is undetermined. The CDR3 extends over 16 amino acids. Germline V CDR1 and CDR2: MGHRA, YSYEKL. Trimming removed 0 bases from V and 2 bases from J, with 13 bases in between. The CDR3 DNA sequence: TGCGCCAGCAGCCAAGATCGGCTATCGGGAAACACTGAAGCTTTCTTT. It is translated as CASSQDRLSGNTEAFF.

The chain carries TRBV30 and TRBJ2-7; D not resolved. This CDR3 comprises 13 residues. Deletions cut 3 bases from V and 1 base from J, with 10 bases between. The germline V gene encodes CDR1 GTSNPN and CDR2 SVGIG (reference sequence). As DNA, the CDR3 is TGTGCCTGGAGCCTCTGGGTATCCTACGAGCAGTACTTC. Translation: CAWSLWVSYEQYF.

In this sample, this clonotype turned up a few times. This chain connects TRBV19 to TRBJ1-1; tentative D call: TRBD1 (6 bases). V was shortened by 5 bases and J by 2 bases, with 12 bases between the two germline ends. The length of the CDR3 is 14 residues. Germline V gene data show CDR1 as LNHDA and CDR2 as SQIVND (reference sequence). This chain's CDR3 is CASSGWDNNTEAFF. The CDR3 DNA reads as TGTGCCAGTAGTGGTTGGGACAATAACACTGAAGCTTTCTTT.

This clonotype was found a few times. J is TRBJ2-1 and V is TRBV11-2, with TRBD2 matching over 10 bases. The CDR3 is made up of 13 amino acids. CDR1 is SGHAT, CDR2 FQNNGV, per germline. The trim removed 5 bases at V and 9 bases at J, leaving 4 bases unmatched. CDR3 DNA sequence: TGTGCCAGCAGCCCCGGGACTAGCGCTGAGCAGTTCTTC. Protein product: CASSPGTSAEQFF.

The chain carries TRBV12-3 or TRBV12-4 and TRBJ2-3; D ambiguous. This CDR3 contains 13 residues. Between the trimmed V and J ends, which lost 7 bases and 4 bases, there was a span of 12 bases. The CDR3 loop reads CASNSIFADTQYF. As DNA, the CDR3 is TGTGCCAGCAACTCTATATTCGCAGATACGCAGTATTTT.

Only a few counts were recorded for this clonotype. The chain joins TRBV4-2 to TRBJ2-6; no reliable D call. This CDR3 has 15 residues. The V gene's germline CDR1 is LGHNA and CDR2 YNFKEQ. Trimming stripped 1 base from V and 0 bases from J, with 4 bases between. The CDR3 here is CASSQGFSGANVLTF. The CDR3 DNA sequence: TGTGCCAGCAGCCAAGGGTTCTCTGGGGCCAACGTCCTGACTTTC.

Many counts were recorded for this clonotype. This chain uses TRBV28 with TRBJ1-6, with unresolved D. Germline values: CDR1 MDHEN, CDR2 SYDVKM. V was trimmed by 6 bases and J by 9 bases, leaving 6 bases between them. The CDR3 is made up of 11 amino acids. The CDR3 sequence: CASRTSSPLHF. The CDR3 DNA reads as TGTGCCAGCAGGACAAGTTCACCCCTCCACTTT. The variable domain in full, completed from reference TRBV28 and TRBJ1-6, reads DVKVTQSSRYLVKRTGEKVFLECVQDMDHENMFWYRQDPGLGLRLIYFSYDVKMKEKGDIPEGYSVSREKKERFSLILESASTNQTSMYLCASRTSSPLHFGNGTRLTVT.

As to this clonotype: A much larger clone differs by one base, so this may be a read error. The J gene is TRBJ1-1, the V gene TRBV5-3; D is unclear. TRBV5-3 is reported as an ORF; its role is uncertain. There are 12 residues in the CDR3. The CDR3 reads CASSFAGAEAFF. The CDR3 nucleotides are TGTGCCAGCAGCTTTGCGGGCGCTGAAGCTTTCTTT.

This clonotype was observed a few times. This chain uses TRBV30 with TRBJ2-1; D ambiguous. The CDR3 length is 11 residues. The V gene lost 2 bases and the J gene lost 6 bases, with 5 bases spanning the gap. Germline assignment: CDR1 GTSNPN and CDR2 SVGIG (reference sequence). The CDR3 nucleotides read TGTGCCTGGAGTCTGAGCAATGAGCAGTTCTTC. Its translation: CAWSLSNEQFF.

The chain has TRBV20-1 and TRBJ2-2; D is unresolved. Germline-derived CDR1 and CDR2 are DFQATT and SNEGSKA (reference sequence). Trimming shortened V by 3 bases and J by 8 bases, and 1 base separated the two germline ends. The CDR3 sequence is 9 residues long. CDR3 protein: CSARGELFF. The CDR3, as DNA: TGCAGTGCTAGGGGGGAGCTGTTTTTT.

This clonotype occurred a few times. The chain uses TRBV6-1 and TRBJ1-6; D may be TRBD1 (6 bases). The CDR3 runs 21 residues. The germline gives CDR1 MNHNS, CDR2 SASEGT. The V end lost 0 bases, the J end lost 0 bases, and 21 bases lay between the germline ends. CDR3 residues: CASSEARREQGITSYNSPLHF. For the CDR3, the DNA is TGTGCCAGCAGTGAAGCTCGTCGGGAACAGGGTATTACCTCCTATAATTCACCCCTCCACTTT.

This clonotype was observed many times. DNA for the CDR3: TGCAGTGCTAGAGACGGGACAGGGGGAACTGAAGCTTTCTTT. It translates to CSARDGTGGTEAFF. J is TRBJ1-1 and V is TRBV20-1; 11 nucleotides agree with TRBD1. Germline values: CDR1 DFQATT, CDR2 SNEGSKA (reference sequence). V shed 0 bases and J 5 bases; nucleotides not matched to a gene: 2. The length of the CDR3 is 14 residues.

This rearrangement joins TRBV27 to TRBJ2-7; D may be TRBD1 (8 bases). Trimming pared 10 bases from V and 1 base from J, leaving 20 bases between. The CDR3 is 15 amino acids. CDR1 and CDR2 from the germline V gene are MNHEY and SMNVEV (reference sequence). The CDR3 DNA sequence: TGTGCCACCTCGAATACAGGGGGGGGTTCCTACGAGCAGTACTTC. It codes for CATSNTGGGSYEQYF.

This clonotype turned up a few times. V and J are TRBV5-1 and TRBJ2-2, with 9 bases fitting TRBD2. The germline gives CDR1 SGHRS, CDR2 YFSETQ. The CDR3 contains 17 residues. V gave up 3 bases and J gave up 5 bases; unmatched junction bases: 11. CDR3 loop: CASSSRIAGGGTGELFF. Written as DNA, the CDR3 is TGCGCCAGCAGCTCCAGGATCGCGGGAGGGGGGACCGGGGAGCTGTTTTTT.

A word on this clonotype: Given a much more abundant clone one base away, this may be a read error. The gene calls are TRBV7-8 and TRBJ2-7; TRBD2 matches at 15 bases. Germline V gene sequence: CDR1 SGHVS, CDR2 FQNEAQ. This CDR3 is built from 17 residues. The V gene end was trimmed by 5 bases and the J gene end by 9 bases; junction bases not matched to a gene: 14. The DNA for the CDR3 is TGTGCCAGCAGCGCCCAAACGGGACTAGCGGGGGGTGTCGGGCAGTACTTC. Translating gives CASSAQTGLAGGVGQYF.

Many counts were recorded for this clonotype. The CDR3 loop is CASSLLEHNSPLHF. CDR3 bases: TGTGCCAGCAGTTTGCTGGAGCATAATTCACCCCTCCACTTT. This chain links TRBV27 with TRBJ1-6; D not certain. The germline V gene encodes CDR1 MNHEY and CDR2 SMNVEV (reference sequence). The CDR3 is 14 residues long. With 3 bases removed from V and 5 bases from J, the gap between germline ends came to 8 bases.

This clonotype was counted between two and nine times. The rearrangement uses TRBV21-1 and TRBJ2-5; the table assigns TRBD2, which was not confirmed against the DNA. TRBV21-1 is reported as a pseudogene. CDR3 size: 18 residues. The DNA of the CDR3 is TGTGCCAGCAGCCCTCGCCCCGGGACTAGCGGGAGCCAAGAGACCCAGTACTTC. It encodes CASSPRPGTSGSQETQYF.

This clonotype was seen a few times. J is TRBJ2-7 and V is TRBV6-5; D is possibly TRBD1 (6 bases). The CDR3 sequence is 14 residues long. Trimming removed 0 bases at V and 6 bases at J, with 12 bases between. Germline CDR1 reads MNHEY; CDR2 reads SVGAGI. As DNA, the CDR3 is TGTGCCAGCAGTTACTCTGCTGGGGGCGGCGAGCAGTACTTC. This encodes CASSYSAGGGEQYF.

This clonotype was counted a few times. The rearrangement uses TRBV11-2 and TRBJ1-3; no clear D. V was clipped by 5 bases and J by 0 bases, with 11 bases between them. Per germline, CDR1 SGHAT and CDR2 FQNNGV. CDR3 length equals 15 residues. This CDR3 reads CASSLERDSGNTIYF. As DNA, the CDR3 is TGTGCCAGCAGCCTGGAGAGAGACTCTGGAAACACCATATATTTT.

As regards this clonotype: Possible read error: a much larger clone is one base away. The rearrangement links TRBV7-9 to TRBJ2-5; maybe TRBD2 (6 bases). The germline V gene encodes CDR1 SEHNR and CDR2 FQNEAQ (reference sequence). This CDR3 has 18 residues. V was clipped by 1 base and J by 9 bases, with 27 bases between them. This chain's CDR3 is CASSLEPGLHFASQPQYF. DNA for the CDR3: TGTGCCAGCAGCTTAGAACCGGGACTCCATTTCGCCTCGCAACCCCAGTACTTC. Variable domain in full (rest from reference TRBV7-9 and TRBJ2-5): DTGVSQNPRHKITKRGQNVTFRCDPISEHNRLYWYRQTLGQGPEFLTYFQNEAQLEKSRLLSDRFSAERPKGSFSTLEIQRTEQGDSAMYLCASSLEPGLHFASQPQYFGPGTRLLVL.

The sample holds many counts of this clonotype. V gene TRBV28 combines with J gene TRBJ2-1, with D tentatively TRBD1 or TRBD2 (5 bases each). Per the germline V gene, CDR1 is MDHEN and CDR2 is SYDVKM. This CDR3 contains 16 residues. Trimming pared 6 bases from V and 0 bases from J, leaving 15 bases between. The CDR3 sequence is CASRPSGTDSYNEQFF. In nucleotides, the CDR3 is TGTGCCAGCAGACCCTCCGGGACGGACTCCTACAATGAGCAGTTCTTC.

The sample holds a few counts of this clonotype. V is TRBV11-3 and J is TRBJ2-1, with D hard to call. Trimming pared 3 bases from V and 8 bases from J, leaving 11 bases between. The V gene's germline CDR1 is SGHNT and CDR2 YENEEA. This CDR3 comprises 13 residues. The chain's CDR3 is CASSFRSVDEQFF. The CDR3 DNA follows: TGTGCCAGCAGCTTTAGGTCTGTCGATGAGCAGTTCTTC.